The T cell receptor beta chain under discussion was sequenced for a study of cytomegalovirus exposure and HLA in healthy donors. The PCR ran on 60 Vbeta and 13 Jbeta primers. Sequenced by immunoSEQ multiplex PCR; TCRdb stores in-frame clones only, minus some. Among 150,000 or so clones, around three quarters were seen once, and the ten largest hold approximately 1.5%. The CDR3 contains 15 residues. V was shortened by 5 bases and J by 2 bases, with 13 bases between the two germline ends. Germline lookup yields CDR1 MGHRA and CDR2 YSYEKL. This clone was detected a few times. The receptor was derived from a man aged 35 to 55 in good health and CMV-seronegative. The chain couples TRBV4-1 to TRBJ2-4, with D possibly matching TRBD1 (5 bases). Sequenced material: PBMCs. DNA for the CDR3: TGCGCCAGCAGCAGGGGTGAGCAGTCCAAAAACATTCAGTACTTC. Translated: CASSRGEQSKNIQYF.